What follows are 16 T cell receptor beta chains derived from one specimen sequenced in a study of CD8 T cells in Susac syndrome. RNA totalling roughly 0.45 to 1 ug underwent reverse transcription with random hexamers. TCRdb reanalysed the immunoSEQ multiplex PCR reads using MiXCR and keeps one entry per CDR3 protein. The sample holds about 300,000 distinct CDR3 sequences; approximately 89% are singletons and the top ten take about 0.17%. The source material was CD8+ T cells from PBMCs. The receptors here all came from a human donor with multiple sclerosis.

This clonotype appeared a single time. The V and J genes are TRBV29-1 and TRBJ2-3, with 14 bases that match TRBD2. This CDR3 has 19 amino acids. The V gene end was trimmed by 6 bases and the J gene end by 1 base; junction bases not matched to a gene: 15. CDR1 and CDR2 (germline): SQVTM, ANQGSEA. CDR3 sequence reads: CSVSPGTSGSLYGTDTQYF. In DNA, the CDR3 is TGCAGCGTCTCACCCGGGACTAGCGGGAGTCTCTACGGCACAGATACGCAGTATTTT.

CDR3 sequence (DNA): TGTGCCAGCAGCCTCCCAGGGGGCTACAATGAGCAGTTCTTC. Protein: CASSLPGGYNEQFF. V usage is TRBV9 and J usage is TRBJ2-1, with 7 nucleotides matching TRBD1. This CDR3 is built from 14 residues. Per germline, CDR1 SGDLS and CDR2 YYNGEE. After removal of 4 bases from V and 3 bases from J, the junction contained 4 bases not matched to a gene.

The J gene is TRBJ2-3, the V gene TRBV19; TRBD2 aligns across 10 bases. This CDR3 spans 17 amino acids. CDR1 LNHDA and CDR2 SQIVND come from the germline V gene (reference sequence). Trimming removed 3 bases from V and 4 bases from J; junction bases left unmatched: 10. This CDR3 reads CASSMLSPSGSSDTQYF. The CDR3 coding sequence is TGTGCCAGTAGTATGCTTTCCCCTAGCGGGAGCTCAGATACGCAGTATTTT.

This sequence joins TRBV27 and TRBJ2-7, with D possibly being TRBD2 (5 bases). Germline assignment: CDR1 MNHEY and CDR2 SMNVEV (reference sequence). This CDR3 comprises 12 residues. Trimming cost V 0 bases and J 6 bases, with 6 bases left between them. CDR3 in DNA: TGTGCCAGCAGTTTATCGAGCGGCGAGCAGTACTTC. Residues: CASSLSSGEQYF.

Here the CDR3 reads CSASTGNSGANVLTF. The CDR3 DNA reads as TGCAGTGCTTCGACCGGGAACTCTGGGGCCAACGTCCTGACTTTC. The chain joins TRBV20-1 to TRBJ2-6, with D possibly TRBD2 on 5 matching bases. V was clipped by 5 bases and J by 0 bases, with 11 bases between them. The CDR3 runs 15 residues. In germline, CDR1 is DFQATT, CDR2 SNEGSKA (reference sequence).

In this sample, this clonotype turned up a few times. The rearrangement joins TRBV5-6 to TRBJ2-7; no clear D gene. Trimming pared 0 bases from V and 6 bases from J, leaving 4 bases between. The CDR3 runs to 11 residues. Germline values: CDR1 SGHDT, CDR2 YYEEEE. This CDR3 is CASSLGAEQYF. The DNA of the CDR3 is TGTGCCAGCAGCTTGGGGGCCGAGCAGTACTTC.

The chain recombines TRBV9 with TRBJ2-1; 7 bases fit TRBD1. The CDR3 loop spans 14 amino acids. Germline assignment: CDR1 SGDLS and CDR2 YYNGEE. V lost 7 bases and J lost 7; bases outside the gene matches: 11. This CDR3 is CASATGASTNEQFF. CDR3 coding DNA: TGTGCCAGCGCCACAGGGGCATCGACGAATGAGCAGTTCTTC.

This clonotype was seen once. The chain has TRBV12-3 or TRBV12-4 and TRBJ2-6; 8 bases fit TRBD1. The CDR3 is made up of 15 amino acids. Trimming took 10 bases from V and 2 from J; bases not matched to a gene: 7. The CDR3 region has the DNA TGTGCCATCCATTTACAGGGGGCTGGGGCCAACGTCCTGACTTTC. Translating it yields CAIHLQGAGANVLTF.

The chain carries TRBV7-9 and TRBJ2-3; either TRBD1 or TRBD2 may fit D (5 bases each). Trimming cost V 5 bases and J 8 bases, with 11 bases left between them. The CDR3 totals 12 residues. Per the germline V gene, CDR1 is SEHNR and CDR2 is FQNEAQ (reference sequence). The CDR3 sequence: CASSRGPPTQYF. The CDR3 bases are TGTGCCAGCAGCCGGGGACCTCCTACGCAGTATTTT.

This clonotype was observed a handful of times. This CDR3 reads CASSLETGSNEKLFF. DNA for the CDR3: TGTGCCAGCAGCTTAGAGACAGGGTCTAATGAAAAACTGTTTTTT. The rearrangement uses TRBV7-2 and TRBJ1-4, with 7 nucleotides matching TRBD1. V trimming: 1 base; J trimming: 3 bases; junction bases outside the gene matches: 2. From germline, CDR1 is SGHTA and CDR2 FQGNSA. There are 15 residues in the CDR3.

The V and J genes are TRBV14 and TRBJ2-1, with 14 positions matching TRBD2. This CDR3 has 15 amino acids. Trimming at V came to 2 bases and at J to 9 bases, leaving 3 bases not matched to a gene. Germline V lookup: CDR1 SGHDN, CDR2 FVKESK. In DNA form, the CDR3 reads TGTGCCAGCAGCCAAAAGGGACTAGCGGGAGCTGAGCAGTTCTTC. Protein: CASSQKGLAGAEQFF.

The rearrangement uses TRBV7-2 and TRBJ2-1; D gene unclear. V was cut by 4 bases and J by 0 bases, with 7 bases left in between. This CDR3 is built from 14 residues. In germline, CDR1 is SGHTA, CDR2 FQGNSA. The CDR3 protein is CASSSPNSYNEQFF. CDR3 in DNA: TGTGCCAGCAGCTCCCCGAACTCCTACAATGAGCAGTTCTTC.

The rearrangement links TRBV11-3 to TRBJ2-7; 7 nucleotides agree with TRBD2. Trimming removed 5 bases from V and 6 bases from J; junction bases left unmatched: 13. The CDR3 extends over 15 amino acids. The germline gives CDR1 SGHNT, CDR2 YENEEA. CDR3 amino acids: CASSRLGEGLSEQYF. CDR3 coding DNA: TGTGCCAGCAGCCGCTTGGGGGAGGGCCTCAGCGAGCAGTACTTC.

The J gene is TRBJ1-2, the V gene TRBV7-9, with TRBD1 matching 7 bases. CDR3 length: 14 residues. Germline CDR1 SEHNR, CDR2 FQNEAQ (reference sequence). V gave up 1 base and J gave up 6 bases; unmatched junction bases: 5. The CDR3 DNA reads as TGTGCCAGCAGCTTAGACCAAGACAGGGATGGCTACACCTTC. Translation gives CASSLDQDRDGYTF.

The chain combines TRBV20-1 with TRBJ2-2; TRBD2 aligns across 8 bases. J gave up 9 bases and V 6 bases, and 12 bases lay outside the gene matches. The CDR3 sequence is 14 residues long. The germline V gene encodes CDR1 DFQATT and CDR2 SNEGSKA (reference sequence). The DNA for the CDR3 is TGCAGTGCCCCGGGACTAGAATCCGGTTGGGAGCTGTTTTTT. It specifies CSAPGLESGWELFF.

The chain recombines TRBV19 with TRBJ1-5; no clear D gene. The CDR3 contains 15 residues. The V end was cut by 7 bases, the J end by 3 bases, with 16 bases between. The germline V gene encodes CDR1 LNHDA and CDR2 SQIVND (reference sequence). The CDR3 reads CASTVKTDANQPQHF. CDR3 nucleotides: TGTGCCAGTACGGTTAAAACCGACGCCAATCAGCCCCAGCATTTT.